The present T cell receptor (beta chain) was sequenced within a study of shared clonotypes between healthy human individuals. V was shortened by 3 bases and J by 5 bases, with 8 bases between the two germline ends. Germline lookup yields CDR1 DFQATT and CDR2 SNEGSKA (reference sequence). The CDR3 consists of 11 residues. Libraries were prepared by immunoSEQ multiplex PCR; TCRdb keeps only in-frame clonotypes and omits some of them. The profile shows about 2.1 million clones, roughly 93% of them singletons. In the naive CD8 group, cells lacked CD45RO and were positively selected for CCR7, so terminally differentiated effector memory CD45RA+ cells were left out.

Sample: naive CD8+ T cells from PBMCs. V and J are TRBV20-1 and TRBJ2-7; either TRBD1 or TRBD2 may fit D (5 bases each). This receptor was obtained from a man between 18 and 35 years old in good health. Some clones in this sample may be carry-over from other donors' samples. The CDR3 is CSARWGNEQYF. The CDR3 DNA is TGCAGTGCTAGGTGGGGGAACGAGCAGTACTTC.